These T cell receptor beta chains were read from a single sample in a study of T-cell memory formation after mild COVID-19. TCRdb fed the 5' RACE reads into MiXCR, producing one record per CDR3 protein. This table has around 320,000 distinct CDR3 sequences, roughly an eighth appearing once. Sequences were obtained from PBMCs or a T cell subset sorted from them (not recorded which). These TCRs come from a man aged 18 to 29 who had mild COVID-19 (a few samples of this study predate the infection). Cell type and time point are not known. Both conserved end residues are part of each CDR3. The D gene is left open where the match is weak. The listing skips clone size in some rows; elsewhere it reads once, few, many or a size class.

DNA: TGTGCCAGCAGCTCCACAGGGAGAGATATTCAGTACTTC; CDR3: CASSSTGRDIQYF; D: .; size: .; J: TRBJ2-4; V: TRBV28
DNA: TGCGCCAGCAGCCAAGACCCCGCCGGGGGGCCGAGCGCCTACGAGCAGTACTTC; CDR3: CASSQDPAGGPSAYEQYF; D: .; size: .; J: TRBJ2-7; V: TRBV4-3
DNA: TGTGCCATCAGTGAGTCAGGGACTGGATACAATGAGCAGTTCTTC; CDR3: CAISESGTGYNEQFF; D: .; size: few; J: TRBJ2-1; V: TRBV10-3
DNA: TGTGCCACCAGTGATTCTCCCGGGACAGGGGCCACTGAAGCTTTCTTT; CDR3: CATSDSPGTGATEAFF; D: TRBD1; size: .; J: TRBJ1-1; V: TRBV24-1
DNA: TGTGCCAGCAGTCGGACTAGCAGTAGCTCCTACAATGAGCAGTTCTTC; CDR3: CASSRTSSSSYNEQFF; D: TRBD2; size: many; J: TRBJ2-1; V: TRBV7-2
DNA: TGTGCCAGCAGCCCGAGGTGGGCAGAGACCCAGTACTTC; CDR3: CASSPRWAETQYF; D: .; size: few; J: TRBJ2-5; V: TRBV12-3/TRBV12-4
DNA: TGCAGCGCCCGGACTAGCACGGGCCGAACAACCGGGGAGCTGTTTTTT; CDR3: CSARTSTGRTTGELFF; D: TRBD2; size: .; J: TRBJ2-2; V: TRBV29-1
DNA: TGCGCCAGCAGCCTGGACGTCAGCTCTGGGGCCAACGTCCTGACTTTC; CDR3: CASSLDVSSGANVLTF; D: .; size: few; J: TRBJ2-6; V: TRBV5-1
DNA: TGTGCCAGCACCCTAAGCGGGGGTCCTAATCAGCCCCAGCATTTT; CDR3: CASTLSGGPNQPQHF; D: .; size: .; J: TRBJ1-5; V: TRBV7-9
DNA: TGCGCCAGCAGCTTGGAAAGGGGCTATGGCTACACCTTC; CDR3: CASSLERGYGYTF; D: .; size: .; J: TRBJ1-2; V: TRBV5-1
DNA: TGTGCCTGGGCGGTCTTCAGGGCTCAAGGCTACACCTTC; CDR3: CAWAVFRAQGYTF; D: .; size: few; J: TRBJ1-2; V: TRBV30
DNA: TGTGCCAGCACCAAACAGGGGAGCACAGATACGCAGTATTTT; CDR3: CASTKQGSTDTQYF; D: TRBD1; size: many; J: TRBJ2-3; V: TRBV7-9
DNA: TGTGCCAGCGGCTACCCGGGGGGTCGCAATGAGCAGTTCTTC; CDR3: CASGYPGGRNEQFF; D: TRBD2; size: many; J: TRBJ2-1; V: TRBV12-3/TRBV12-4
DNA: TGCAGCGTTGAAGGGGGGACCGAGACCCAGTACTTC; CDR3: CSVEGGTETQYF; D: .; size: .; J: TRBJ2-5; V: TRBV29-1
DNA: TGCGCCAGCCGGCCCCGGGGGTTGGATGACACTGAAGCTTTCTTT; CDR3: CASRPRGLDDTEAFF; D: .; size: few; J: TRBJ1-1; V: TRBV5-1
DNA: TGTGCCAGCAGCTTAATCTTAAGGGGAGGGTCCCAAGAGGCTACTAATGAAAAACTGTTTTTT; CDR3: CASSLILRGGSQEATNEKLFF; D: .; size: .; J: TRBJ1-4; V: TRBV7-3